The T cell receptor beta chain under discussion was sequenced for a study of T cell repertoires in cytomegalovirus infection (dated by TCRdb to between 2019 and 2020). With regard to the full study: The peptide stimulations were aimed at well-studied HLA-B-restricted epitopes as well as recently identified HLA-C-restricted CMV epitopes, whose presentation resists viral immunomodulation. Because public TCR beta signatures pointed to carriage of CMV infection together with the matching HLA type, the HLA type of each donor mattered for the analysis. General study outcomes and caveats: The ex vivo response was dominated by HLA-C-restricted CMV-specific TCR beta clonotypes, which also provided the single most frequent clonotype in two of eight donors. Carriers of CMV infection plus the relevant HLA type were discriminated by the cumulative frequency of public TCR beta family members in the study cohort and in an independent roughly 340-donor cohort.

V lost 4 bases and J lost 2 bases; the stretch between them is 9 bases long. The CDR3, cysteine through phenylalanine, is 14 amino acids long. Only the CDR3 DNA stays, 42 bases, in frame from base 1. Per the germline V gene, MNHNS is the CDR1 and SASEGT is the CDR2. Instrument on record: Illumina HiSeq 1500. Starting from the raw public reads, TCRdb applied fastp trimming at Q25, assembled clones with MiXCR and retained in-frame beta chains. Each entry merges the rows of one CDR3 protein and shows their most common DNA and genes. Recorded for this sample are 140,000 to 150,000 distinct CDR3 sequences; around 32% of them occurred a single time. The top ten hold roughly half of the sample. The sample's treatment or condition label is to be understood as: in vitro stimulation with specific CMV peptide epitopes to enrich CMV-specific T cells. Points on this clonotype: It has no known antigen specificity. Base quality data are lacking; no much larger clone is found one base away.

In this chain, TRBV6-1 is recombined with TRBJ1-5, and perhaps TRBD1 as D gene, on 5 matching bases. The TCR was taken from a human donor in good health (CMV status not recorded). Some clones in this sample may be carry-over from other donors' samples. Material: CD8+ T cells from cultured PBMCs, obtained from culture after CMV antigen stimulation. The DNA sequence follows: TGTGCCAGCAGTGGAGGGGATGGCAATCAGCCCCAGCATTTT. Protein translation: CASSGGDGNQPQHF.